A single sample is the source of the 29 T cell receptor beta chains below, sequenced in a study of human T cells and chemical hapten exposure. The time point is: pre-sensitization, week 0. Sample treatment: therapeutic diphenylcyclopropenone sensitization with weekly scalp DPC. TCRdb processed the RACE reads anew with MiXCR; each CDR3 protein has one entry. The table shows about 85,000 distinct CDR3 sequences, with 8.5% occurring only once. The starting material was whole blood, obtained in connection with sensitization to the hapten diphenylcyclopropenone (DPC). Receptor source: a middle-aged man with alopecia areata. Some clones in this sample may be carry-over from other donors' samples.

This clonotype has just a few counts. V and J are TRBV4-1 and TRBJ1-2; 10 nucleotides agree with TRBD1. The ends lost 5 bases at V and 2 bases at J; junction bases unmatched: 11. Germline V gene data show CDR1 as MGHRA and CDR2 as YSYEKL. There are 17 residues in the CDR3. This CDR3 is CASSYRDRGEGNYGYTF. Written as DNA, the CDR3 is TGCGCCAGCAGCTACCGGGACAGGGGAGAGGGGAACTATGGCTACACCTTC.

V and J are TRBV6-5 and TRBJ2-3, with TRBD2 matching 12 bases. J was trimmed by 2 bases and V by 6 bases; bases with no gene match: 12. The CDR3 totals 18 residues. Germline loops: CDR1 MNHEY, CDR2 SVGAGI. The CDR3 reads CASRPLAGGGGYTDTQYF. The CDR3 nucleotides read TGTGCCAGCAGACCACTAGCGGGAGGTGGGGGTTACACAGATACGCAGTATTTT.

The sample holds a few counts of this clonotype. The chain uses TRBV7-2 and TRBJ2-5; 9 nucleotides match TRBD1. Trimming cost V 5 bases and J 4 bases; bases outside gene matches: 5. CDR1 is SGHTA and CDR2 is FQGNSA in the germline V gene. The CDR3 has 14 residues. DNA of the CDR3: TGTGCCAGCAGCCAAAACAGGGGGCGAGAGACCCAGTACTTC. It encodes CASSQNRGRETQYF.

In its sample, this clonotype was seen many times. V usage is TRBV3-1 and J usage is TRBJ1-3, with D perhaps TRBD1 (6 bases). V shed 1 base and J shed 0 bases, with 16 bases lying between them. This CDR3 comprises 18 residues. CDR1 LGHDT and CDR2 YNNKEL come from the germline V gene (reference sequence). CDR3 in DNA: TGTGCCAGCAGCCAAGGTCAGGGGCCTCCGAGCTCTGGAAACACCATATATTTT. This translates into CASSQGQGPPSSGNTIYF.

This clonotype occurred a few times. The CDR3 region is CASSEEPGPDTQYF. The CDR3 DNA reads TGTGCCAGCAGTGAAGAACCGGGCCCAGATACGCAGTATTTT. The rearrangement joins TRBV6-1 to TRBJ2-3; D not certain. The germline V gene encodes CDR1 MNHNS and CDR2 SASEGT. V was trimmed by 1 base and J by 4 bases, leaving 9 bases between them. The CDR3 totals 14 residues.

CDR3 nucleotide sequence: TGTGCCAGCAGTTACCGACAGGGAAACTACGAGCAGTACTTC. Encoded protein: CASSYRQGNYEQYF. J is TRBJ2-7 and V is TRBV6-2 or TRBV6-3; 7 nucleotides agree with TRBD1. The CDR3 covers 14 residues. The germline V gene has CDR1 MNHEY and CDR2 SVGEGT. The trim removed 2 bases at V and 3 bases at J, leaving 4 bases unmatched.

This clonotype was counted many times. The rearrangement joins TRBV9 to TRBJ1-4; a possible D gene is TRBD1 (5 bases). The V gene lost 7 bases and the J gene lost 5 bases, with 15 bases spanning the gap. This CDR3 comprises 14 residues. Germline V gene data show CDR1 as SGDLS and CDR2 as YYNGEE. The DNA for the CDR3 is TGTGCCAGCGGGCCTCAGGGTGAAAATGAAAAACTGTTTTTT. Residues: CASGPQGENEKLFF.

This clonotype was detected only a few times. V usage is TRBV6-5 and J usage is TRBJ2-7, with D perhaps matching TRBD1 (6 bases). Germline CDR1 is MNHEY and CDR2 is SVGAGI. The V end was cut by 4 bases, the J end by 6 bases, with 10 bases between. The CDR3 has 12 amino acids. CDR3 protein: CASSSEDSEQYF. DNA for the CDR3: TGTGCCAGCAGTTCCGAGGACAGCGAGCAGTACTTC.

This clonotype showed up many times. The chain links TRBV12-3 or TRBV12-4 to TRBJ1-2, with 7 bases fitting TRBD1. CDR3 length equals 13 residues. J was trimmed by 7 bases and V by 7 bases; bases with no gene match: 9. CDR3 nucleotides: TGTGCCAGCACCATGGACAGGTTCGGTGGCTACACCTTC. Its protein is CASTMDRFGGYTF.

This clonotype has at least ten counts. This sequence joins TRBV7-2 and TRBJ2-4; D perhaps matches TRBD2 (6 bases). Trimming took 5 bases from V and 1 from J, leaving 15 bases between them. The germline V gene has CDR1 SGHTA and CDR2 FQGNSA. This CDR3 contains 16 residues. The chain's CDR3 is CASSTGTPRAKNIQYF. The DNA of the CDR3 is TGTGCCAGCAGCACCGGGACTCCCAGGGCCAAAAACATTCAGTACTTC.

This chain links TRBV6-5 with TRBJ2-7, with 9 positions matching TRBD1. CDR3 size: 14 residues. Trimming at V came to 10 bases and at J to 5 bases, leaving 12 bases not matched to a gene. Germline V gene data show CDR1 as MNHEY and CDR2 as SVGAGI. CDR3 sequence: CATEPGQGNHEQYF. The CDR3 coding sequence is TGTGCCACTGAACCGGGACAGGGAAACCACGAGCAGTACTTC.

This chain joins TRBV24-1 and TRBJ2-1; TRBD2 aligns across 10 bases. CDR1 is KGHDR and CDR2 is SFDVKD in the germline V gene. Trimming removed 5 bases from V and 9 bases from J; junction bases left unmatched: 6. CDR3 length equals 14 residues. The CDR3 DNA is TGTGCCACCAGTGCTCTAGCGGGAGCCGGTGAGCAGTTCTTC. Encoded protein: CATSALAGAGEQFF.

The chain employs TRBV7-2 and TRBJ2-1; D is uncertain. The CDR3 consists of 14 residues. V lost 1 base and J 5 bases, leaving 9 bases between the germline ends. The germline gives CDR1 SGHTA, CDR2 FQGNSA. The CDR3: CASSLDPAHNEQFF. The CDR3 nucleotides are TGTGCCAGCAGCTTAGATCCAGCCCACAATGAGCAGTTCTTC.

This clonotype was recorded a few times. The chain links TRBV9 to TRBJ1-2, with D perhaps matching TRBD1 (6 bases). V gave up 3 bases and J gave up 13 bases, with 19 bases separating them. This CDR3 is built from 13 residues. Looked up from germline, CDR1 is SGDLS and CDR2 is YYNGEE. The CDR3 sequence: CASSAGTTTAVTF. The DNA for the CDR3 is TGTGCCAGCAGCGCTGGGACAACGACTGCGGTCACCTTC.

This clonotype showed up just a few times. The chain couples TRBV12-3 or TRBV12-4 to TRBJ2-6; D is perhaps TRBD2 (5 bases). The CDR3 runs 13 residues. V lost 5 bases and J 12 bases, leaving 14 bases between the germline ends. The CDR3 DNA sequence: TGTGCCAGCAGTCCGCGGGCTCAGAGCGTCCTGACTTTC. It yields the protein CASSPRAQSVLTF.

This clonotype has only a few counts. The genes are TRBV20-1 and TRBJ1-4, with D perhaps TRBD1 (5 bases). Trimming removed 0 bases at V and 8 bases at J, with 13 bases between. CDR1 and CDR2 (germline): DFQATT, SNEGSKA (reference sequence). This CDR3 has 14 amino acids. The chain's CDR3 is CSARDRRVGEKLFF. CDR3 coding DNA: TGCAGTGCTAGAGATCGCAGGGTGGGGGAAAAACTGTTTTTT.

This clonotype was counted a few times. The chain recombines TRBV7-9 with TRBJ2-3; maybe TRBD1 (5 bases). Germline V CDR1 and CDR2: SEHNR, FQNEAQ (reference sequence). V was trimmed by 0 bases and J by 7 bases, leaving 11 bases between them. This CDR3 is 14 amino acids long. The CDR3 region has the DNA TGTGCCAGCAGCTTAGCGGCAGGGCGGTATACGCAGTATTTT. This gives the protein CASSLAAGRYTQYF.

This clonotype was observed many times. The V and J genes are TRBV19 and TRBJ1-5; the D gene is possibly TRBD1 (5 bases). This CDR3 contains 14 residues. The V end was cut by 4 bases, the J end by 4 bases, with 11 bases between. Germline values: CDR1 LNHDA, CDR2 SQIVND (reference sequence). The DNA of the CDR3 is TGTGCCAGTAGTACCCGGTCAGGGAATCAGCCCCAGCATTTT. Translated: CASSTRSGNQPQHF.

A few counts support this clonotype. This chain uses TRBV18 with TRBJ2-5, with a possible D match to TRBD1 (6 bases). From germline, CDR1 is KGHSH and CDR2 LQKENI. V was cut by 3 bases and J by 3 bases, with 14 bases left in between. The CDR3 has 15 residues. CDR3: CASSPYPGEKETQYF. CDR3 nucleotides: TGTGCCAGCTCACCGTACCCAGGGGAAAAAGAGACCCAGTACTTC.

This clonotype occurred a few times. This chain uses TRBV21-1 with TRBJ2-7; TRBD1, as called in the table, went unchecked against the DNA. TRBV21-1 is an annotated pseudogene. CDR3 size: 8 residues. CDR3 sequence (DNA): TGTGCCCGCGGGGGAAAGTACGTC. This encodes CARGGKYV.

About this clonotype: The conserved final phenylalanine or tryptophan is absent from the CDR3, which likely points to a read error. Because the CDR3's place on the DNA is in doubt, the DNA is left out and the CDR3 is given as listed by TCRdb. The V and J genes are TRBV6-2 or TRBV6-3 and TRBJ2-6. Germline assignment: CDR1 MNHEY and CDR2 SVGEGT. A total of 13 residues make up the CDR3, ends included. CDR3 in amino acids: CASSYSGANVLNL.

In its sample, this clonotype was seen many times. The gene calls are TRBV10-3 and TRBJ1-3, with D unclear. The germline V gene encodes CDR1 ENHRY and CDR2 SYGVKD. The length of the CDR3 is 15 residues. Trimming removed 2 bases at V and 0 bases at J, with 8 bases between. DNA of the CDR3: TGTGCCATCAGTGAGGGGTTAAACTCTGGAAACACCATATATTTT. This encodes CAISEGLNSGNTIYF.

Ten or more counts support this clonotype. This chain uses TRBV6-5 with TRBJ2-7; TRBD2 matches at 7 bases. The length of the CDR3 is 14 residues. The germline CDR1 and CDR2 sequences are MNHEY and SVGAGI. J lost 2 bases, V lost 3 bases, and 4 bases had no gene match. CDR3 amino acids: CASSYGRGAYEQYF. As DNA, the CDR3 is TGTGCCAGCAGTTATGGACGGGGGGCCTACGAGCAGTACTTC.

The chain uses TRBV29-1 and TRBJ2-7; a possible D gene is TRBD1 (5 bases). The length of the CDR3 is 17 residues. Trimming shortened V by 1 base and J by 0 bases, and 19 bases separated the two germline ends. Germline CDR1 reads SQVTM; CDR2 reads ANQGSEA. DNA of the CDR3: TGCAGCGTTGAAGGGCAGGGCTCTTACGCTCGCTCCTACGAGCAGTACTTC. Encoded protein: CSVEGQGSYARSYEQYF.

This clonotype has at least ten counts. The chain carries TRBV28 and TRBJ2-6; 9 bases line up with TRBD1. CDR1 is MDHEN and CDR2 is SYDVKM in the germline V gene. The trim removed 8 bases at V and 5 bases at J, leaving 13 bases unmatched. The length of the CDR3 is 17 residues. CDR3 residues: CASRYGDRASWANVLTF. The CDR3 nucleotides read TGTGCCAGCCGTTACGGGGACAGGGCTTCGTGGGCCAACGTCCTGACTTTC.

Only a few counts were recorded for this clonotype. Compared with germline, one end of the junction differs, possibly owing to a read error. The CDR3 region is CASSEFGKTGRLYF. For the CDR3, the DNA is TGTGCCAGCAGTGAATTTGGTAAAACAGGGCGCCTGTACTTC. This chain links TRBV25-1 with TRBJ1-2; the D gene is possibly TRBD1 (6 bases). The germline V gene has CDR1 MGHDK and CDR2 SYGVNS. CDR3 length: 14 amino acids.

This clonotype was observed many times. V and J are TRBV7-2 and TRBJ2-1; 10 nucleotides align to TRBD2. V trimming: 3 bases; J trimming: 5 bases; junction bases outside the gene matches: 1. The length of the CDR3 is 14 residues. Looked up from germline, CDR1 is SGHTA and CDR2 is FQGNSA. CDR3 in DNA: TGTGCCAGCAGCTTCACTAGCGGGAACAATGAGCAGTTCTTC. Protein sequence: CASSFTSGNNEQFF.

This clonotype was detected a few times. The genes are TRBV19 and TRBJ1-2; D not certain. Trimming stripped 2 bases from V and 7 bases from J, with 8 bases between. The CDR3 is 12 residues long. The germline V gene encodes CDR1 LNHDA and CDR2 SQIVND (reference sequence). The CDR3 DNA reads as TGTGCCAGTAGTATAACTCCGGTTGGCTACACCTTC. It codes for CASSITPVGYTF.

This clonotype was recorded at least ten times. The chain is built from TRBV14 and TRBJ1-4; tentative D call: TRBD1 (5 bases). Trimming took off 2 bases at V and 7 bases at J, with 14 bases between the two ends. Germline CDR1 reads SGHDN; CDR2 reads FVKESK. This CDR3 spans 15 amino acids. The CDR3 loop reads CASSQFDSLGEKLFF. CDR3 nucleotides: TGTGCCAGCAGCCAATTTGACAGCTTGGGTGAAAAACTGTTTTTT.